The 27 T cell receptor beta chains reported below all come from one sample, sequenced in a study of cytotoxic CD8 clonotypes in ibrutinib-treated CLL. TCRdb's table, derived via immunoSEQ multiplex PCR, lists solely in-frame clones and lacks some. This sample has around 310,000 clones; 70% to 80% occur once, and the top ten carry over 6.5%. The sample here was PBMCs, taken before ibrutinib treatment. The receptor set was obtained from a human donor with chronic lymphocytic leukemia.

The V gene is TRBV18, the J gene TRBJ2-1, with D tentatively TRBD1 (6 bases). This CDR3 is 16 amino acids long. Per the germline V gene, CDR1 is KGHSH and CDR2 is LQKENI. Trimming removed 0 bases from V and 7 bases from J, with 16 bases in between. Here the CDR3 reads CASSPPTGTDVNEQFF. CDR3 DNA sequence: TGTGCCAGCTCACCACCGACAGGTACTGATGTTAATGAGCAGTTCTTC.

CDR3 sequence reads: CASSQSAPGLRCSYEQYF. The DNA for the CDR3 is TGCGCCAGCAGTCAATCAGCTCCGGGTCTACGGTGCTCCTACGAGCAGTACTTC. The genes are TRBV23-1 and TRBJ2-7; unclear D gene. TRBV23-1 is an open reading frame, and its role is uncertain. V lost 0 bases, J lost 0 bases, and 18 bases lay in between. This CDR3 comprises 18 residues.

The rearrangement uses TRBV4-2 and TRBJ2-1, with D tentatively TRBD1 (5 bases). The germline V gene has CDR1 LGHNA and CDR2 YNFKEQ. V was pared by 3 bases and J by 1 base, with 16 bases between. This CDR3 region has 17 residues. CDR3 in DNA: TGTGCCAGCAGCCAGGCCTCGACAGCTGTTTCCTACAATGAGCAGTTCTTC. This gives the protein CASSQASTAVSYNEQFF.

CDR3 nucleotides: TGTGCCAGCAGCAGTCGTCCCAACAGGCGCTATGGCTACACCTTC. Translation gives CASSSRPNRRYGYTF. The rearrangement joins TRBV21-1 to TRBJ1-2; the table gives TRBD1 as D, unverified against the DNA. TRBV21-1 is tagged as a pseudogene. This CDR3 spans 15 amino acids.

V is TRBV9 and J is TRBJ2-5, with 11 nucleotides matching TRBD2. Trimming at V came to 3 bases and at J to 2 bases, leaving 3 bases not matched to a gene. This CDR3 spans 15 amino acids. The germline V gene encodes CDR1 SGDLS and CDR2 YYNGEE. Here the CDR3 reads CASSGGTSGQETQYF. The CDR3 DNA follows: TGTGCCAGCAGCGGGGGGACTAGCGGACAAGAGACCCAGTACTTC. Based on the CDR3 plus reference TRBV9 and TRBJ2-5, the full variable domain is DSGVTQTPKHLITATGQRVTLRCSPRSGDLSVYWYQQSLDQGLQFLIQYYNGEERAKGNILERFSAQQFPDLHSELNLSSLELGDSALYFCASSGGTSGQETQYFGPGTRLLVL.

The V and J genes are TRBV30 and TRBJ2-2; D unresolved. V shed 3 bases and J shed 2 bases, with 10 bases lying between them. The CDR3 contains 14 residues. CDR1 is GTSNPN and CDR2 is SVGIG in the germline V gene (reference sequence). The CDR3 region has the DNA TGTGCCTGGAGCCTGACAAGAAACACCGGGGAGCTGTTTTTT. It is translated as CAWSLTRNTGELFF.

The J gene is TRBJ2-5, the V gene TRBV10-3; tentatively, D is TRBD1 or TRBD2 (6 bases each). This CDR3 spans 17 amino acids. Germline CDR1 reads ENHRY; CDR2 reads SYGVKD. V shed 6 bases and J shed 0 bases, with 20 bases lying between them. CDR3 coding DNA: TGTGCCATCAGCGGGACGGAAGGACAGCGGGACCAAGAGACCCAGTACTTC. Encoded protein: CAISGTEGQRDQETQYF.

This clone occurred a few times. The chain links TRBV5-1 to TRBJ2-7; no firm D call. The V and J ends lost 1 base and 4 bases respectively, with 15 bases between them. The CDR3 is 15 amino acids. The germline V gene encodes CDR1 SGHRS and CDR2 YFSETQ. The chain's CDR3 is CASSLFGRGQYEQYF. The CDR3 DNA sequence: TGCGCCAGCAGCTTGTTTGGCAGAGGTCAATACGAGCAGTACTTC.

A word on this clone: An end of the junction does not agree with germline; a read error may underlie this. This chain links TRBV29-1 with TRBJ1-3; unclear D gene. Germline lookup yields CDR1 SQVTM and CDR2 ANQGSEA. The CDR3 has 13 amino acids. The CDR3 here is CSVQEIKGNTIYF. CDR3 nucleotide sequence: TGCAGCGTTCAAGAAATCAAAGGAAACACCATATATTTT.

The chain combines TRBV18 with TRBJ2-7; TRBD2 aligns across 9 bases. V lost 3 bases, J lost 2 bases, and 5 bases stayed unmatched. The CDR3 loop spans 15 amino acids. The germline gives CDR1 KGHSH, CDR2 LQKENI. In DNA form, the CDR3 reads TGTGCCAGCTCACCCGAGGGACTAGCCCCCTACGAGCAGTACTTC. This translates into CASSPEGLAPYEQYF.

CDR3 in DNA: TGTGCCAGCAGCACAGAGGACGGATCCTATAACTATGGCTACACCTTC. Its protein product is CASSTEDGSYNYGYTF. The chain links TRBV5-6 to TRBJ1-2; D is undetermined. The CDR3 sequence is 16 residues long. Trimming shortened V by 4 bases and J by 1 base, and 17 bases separated the two germline ends. Germline V CDR1 and CDR2: SGHDT, YYEEEE.

This chain uses TRBV11-3 with TRBJ2-1; D possibly corresponds to TRBD2 (6 bases). The CDR3 spans 16 residues. Germline-derived CDR1 and CDR2 are SGHNT and YENEEA. The V end lost 2 bases, the J end lost 7 bases, and 18 bases lay between the germline ends. CDR3 bases: TGTGCCAGCAGCTTATCCCATACGGGAGTGGGTAATGAGCAGTTCTTC. This gives the protein CASSLSHTGVGNEQFF.

The J gene is TRBJ2-3, the V gene TRBV5-1, with 8 bases matching TRBD1. Germline CDR1 reads SGHRS; CDR2 reads YFSETQ. The J segment lost 6 bases and the V segment lost 3 bases, leaving 6 bases of the junction unmatched. The CDR3 is 14 residues long. CDR3 DNA: TGCGCCAGCAGCTGGGGGACAGGTCAGGATACGCAGTATTTT. Translation: CASSWGTGQDTQYF. Full variable domain (rest looked up from reference TRBV5-1 and TRBJ2-3): KAGVTQTPRYLIKTRGQQVTLSCSPISGHRSVSWYQQTPGQGLQFLFEYFSETQRNKGNFPGRFSGRQFSNSRSEMNVSTLELGDSALYLCASSWGTGQDTQYFGPGTRLTVL.

The chain joins TRBV7-9 to TRBJ1-5; TRBD1 is a possible D gene (6 bases). Germline loops: CDR1 SEHNR, CDR2 FQNEAQ (reference sequence). The V end was cut by 0 bases, the J end by 1 base, with 13 bases between. There are 17 residues in the CDR3. CDR3 sequence: CASSLATGTLSNQPQHF. CDR3 sequence (DNA): TGTGCCAGCAGCTTAGCCACCGGGACACTAAGCAATCAGCCCCAGCATTTT. The variable domain in full, with the rest retrieved from reference TRBV7-9 and TRBJ1-5, is DTGVSQNPRHKITKRGQNVTFRCDPISEHNRLYWYRQTLGQGPEFLTYFQNEAQLEKSRLLSDRFSAERPKGSFSTLEIQRTEQGDSAMYLCASSLATGTLSNQPQHFGDGTRLSIL.

The chain is built from TRBV25-1 and TRBJ1-1; D gene unclear. CDR1 and CDR2 (germline): MGHDK, SYGVNS. Trimming removed 1 base at V and 1 base at J, with 10 bases between. The CDR3 spans 15 residues. CDR3 residues: CASSESPGGNTEAFF. CDR3 coding DNA: TGTGCCAGCAGTGAATCCCCCGGAGGGAACACTGAAGCTTTCTTT.

The chain joins TRBV7-8 to TRBJ1-2; D might be TRBD1 (5 bases). The CDR3 consists of 14 residues. The V and J ends lost 6 bases and 0 bases respectively, with 11 bases between them. Germline lookup yields CDR1 SGHVS and CDR2 FQNEAQ. CDR3 region: CASRQAGTNYGYTF. In DNA form, the CDR3 reads TGTGCCAGCAGACAGGCAGGAACTAACTATGGCTACACCTTC.

The V and J genes are TRBV9 and TRBJ2-3, with TRBD2 identical over 11 bases. CDR3 length: 16 amino acids. J was trimmed by 3 bases and V by 0 bases; bases with no gene match: 3. Looked up from germline, CDR1 is SGDLS and CDR2 is YYNGEE. DNA of the CDR3: TGTGCCAGCAGCGTAGCTCCTAGCGGGAGGACAGATACGCAGTATTTT. Protein: CASSVAPSGRTDTQYF.

This clone appeared once. The genes are TRBV15 and TRBJ2-5, with D possibly being TRBD1 (6 bases). V lost 0 bases and J 5 bases, leaving 13 bases between the germline ends. CDR3 length: 15 residues. Germline V lookup: CDR1 LNHNV, CDR2 YYDKDF (reference sequence). The CDR3 is CATSRDHRAEETQYF. CDR3 nucleotide sequence: TGTGCCACCAGCAGAGATCACAGGGCGGAGGAGACCCAGTACTTC.

The chain uses TRBV9 and TRBJ2-3, with a possible D match to TRBD2 (6 bases). Germline CDR1 SGDLS, CDR2 YYNGEE. The CDR3 contains 15 residues. V was pared by 0 bases and J by 2 bases, with 10 bases between. Here the CDR3 DNA reads TGTGCCAGCAGCGTAGCTCCGGGAGCCACAGATACGCAGTATTTT. Encoded protein: CASSVAPGATDTQYF.

The chain links TRBV7-8 to TRBJ2-1; 7 bases are a match to TRBD2. The CDR3 runs 14 residues. Germline loops: CDR1 SGHVS, CDR2 FQNEAQ. V shed 5 bases, J shed 3 bases, and the junction held 4 bases outside the gene matches. The CDR3 here is CASSPERDYNEQFF. The DNA of the CDR3 is TGTGCCAGCAGCCCAGAGCGGGACTACAATGAGCAGTTCTTC.

This rearrangement joins TRBV20-1 to TRBJ1-2, with D unclear. This CDR3 comprises 11 residues. From germline, CDR1 is DFQATT and CDR2 SNEGSKA (reference sequence). The V gene lost 7 bases and the J gene lost 7 bases, with 13 bases spanning the gap. As DNA, the CDR3 is TGCAGTGGGACCGTCTTATCTGGCTACACCTTC. It encodes CSGTVLSGYTF.

V usage is TRBV10-3 and J usage is TRBJ2-3; D is perhaps TRBD1 or TRBD2 (5 bases each). The V gene's germline CDR1 is ENHRY and CDR2 SYGVKD. This CDR3 region has 14 residues. The ends were cut back, 6 bases at V and 4 bases at J, with 14 bases in the middle. CDR3 nucleotide sequence: TGTGCCATCAGACCCGATGGGGGACCAGATACGCAGTATTTT. Protein: CAIRPDGGPDTQYF.

V gene TRBV6-1 combines with J gene TRBJ2-7, with 10 positions matching TRBD1. CDR3 length: 15 amino acids. Germline CDR1 MNHNS, CDR2 SASEGT. V shed 2 bases, J shed 3 bases, and the junction held 4 bases outside the gene matches. CDR3: CASSELTGGFYEQYF. As DNA, the CDR3 is TGTGCCAGCAGTGAATTGACAGGGGGCTTCTACGAGCAGTACTTC.

This clone occurred a few times. The chain combines TRBV7-2 with TRBJ2-7; D gene ambiguous. Germline V gives CDR1 SGHTA, CDR2 FQGNSA. V lost 5 bases and J lost 6, with 11 bases in between. The CDR3 has 12 residues. The CDR3 DNA sequence: TGTGCCAGCAGCCTCAGGTCCCGCGAGCAGTACTTC. It codes for CASSLRSREQYF.

A single count supports this clone. Relative to the germline gene, one junction end is altered; a read error may explain this. The chain joins TRBV10-1 to TRBJ2-2; D remains ambiguous. This CDR3 has 14 amino acids. Germline CDR1 and CDR2: WNHNN and SYGVQD (reference sequence). CDR3 region: CASIEMTNTGELFF. Here the CDR3 DNA reads TGCGCCAGCATTGAGATGACGAACACCGGGGAGCTGTTTTTT.

The chain recombines TRBV7-3 with TRBJ2-3, with 11 bases lining up with TRBD2. J lost 8 bases, V lost 5 bases, and 9 bases had no gene match. Germline-derived CDR1 and CDR2 are SGHTA and FQGTGA. This CDR3 has 15 residues. This chain's CDR3 is CASSLSGRAEVTQYF. For the CDR3, the DNA is TGTGCCAGCAGCCTTAGCGGGAGGGCCGAGGTTACGCAGTATTTT.

V usage is TRBV9 and J usage is TRBJ2-1, with D maybe TRBD2 (5 bases). This CDR3 region has 17 residues. V was trimmed by 3 bases and J by 1 base, leaving 17 bases between them. Germline-derived CDR1 and CDR2 are SGDLS and YYNGEE. The CDR3 DNA is TGTGCCAGCAGCGCCGTAAGCGGCTCGGTTTCCTACAATGAGCAGTTCTTC. Translated: CASSAVSGSVSYNEQFF.